A selection of T cell receptor beta chains follows, all from one sample in a study of blood T cell repertoires in COVID-19. This table comes from immunoSEQ multiplex PCR, and its TCRdb copy is limited to in-frame clones, with some not included. The table shows about 280,000 clones, with 89% occurring only once. Sequenced material: peripheral blood. The receptors come from a woman between 40 and 55 years old who had recovered from COVID-19. The CDR3 runs from the conserved cysteine through the conserved F or W. The order of the fields is D gene, CDR3 length, J gene, V gene, clone size, CDR3 DNA, CDR3 protein. A D gene is named only where the DNA matches it firmly. Some rows mark clone size as missing; the rest say once, few, many or name a class of expanded clone.

d_gene: -; len: 14; j_gene: TRBJ1-4; v_gene: TRBV27; abundance: once; CDR3nt: TGTGCCAGCAGTCGGACTCCGACAAGGGAAAAACTGTTTTTT; CDR3aa: CASSRTPTREKLFF
d_gene: TRBD2; len: 15; j_gene: TRBJ2-1; v_gene: TRBV7-9; abundance: -; CDR3nt: TGTGCCAGCAGCTTACCTAGCGGGGGGAGGTATGAGCAGTTCTTC; CDR3aa: CASSLPSGGRYEQFF
d_gene: -; len: 12; j_gene: TRBJ2-1; v_gene: TRBV3-1/TRBV3-2; abundance: -; CDR3nt: TGTGCCAGCGGGAGCCGGGTCAATGAGCAGTTCTTC; CDR3aa: CASGSRVNEQFF
d_gene: TRBD2; len: 15; j_gene: TRBJ2-5; v_gene: TRBV4-2; abundance: -; CDR3nt: TGTGCCAGCAGCCCGACATATAGCGGGAGCGAGACCCAGTACTTC; CDR3aa: CASSPTYSGSETQYF
d_gene: TRBD1; len: 15; j_gene: TRBJ2-1; v_gene: TRBV5-1; abundance: many; CDR3nt: TGCGCCAGCAGCTTGGGGCAGGGGGACACAGGTGAGCAGTTCTTC; CDR3aa: CASSLGQGDTGEQFF
d_gene: TRBD1; len: 15; j_gene: TRBJ2-6; v_gene: TRBV7-3; abundance: -; CDR3nt: TGTGCCAGCAGCCCAGGGGGCTCTGGGGCCAACGTCCTGACTTTC; CDR3aa: CASSPGGSGANVLTF
d_gene: -; len: 10; j_gene: TRBJ1-2; v_gene: TRBV2; abundance: -; CDR3nt: TGTGCCAGCCAGAGGGATAGCTACACCTTC; CDR3aa: CASQRDSYTF
d_gene: -; len: 14; j_gene: TRBJ1-6; v_gene: TRBV28; abundance: -; CDR3nt: TGTGCCAGCAGGACGACCGACATCTATTCACCCCTCCACTTT; CDR3aa: CASRTTDIYSPLHF
d_gene: -; len: 13; j_gene: TRBJ1-1; v_gene: TRBV27; abundance: -; CDR3nt: TGTGCCAGCAGCACGACAGAGAACACTGAAGCTTTCTTT; CDR3aa: CASSTTENTEAFF
d_gene: -; len: 14; j_gene: TRBJ2-3; v_gene: TRBV25-1; abundance: -; CDR3nt: TGTGCCAGCAGCGCTTGGACTAGCACAGATACGCAGTATTTT; CDR3aa: CASSAWTSTDTQYF